These 14 T cell receptor beta chains came from one sample sequenced in a study of shared clonotypes between healthy human individuals. Clones were read by immunoSEQ multiplex PCR, and TCRdb kept only the in-frame ones, dropping some. The sample has 100,000 or so clones, less than 75% seen once. Sequences were obtained from memory CD8+ T cells sorted from blood. Subset noted: CD45RO+ cells pooled with CCR7-negative TemRA cells. The receptors stem from a woman aged 25-40 years in good health.

The rearrangement uses TRBV18 and TRBJ2-7; 7 bases are a match to TRBD1. Germline CDR1 KGHSH, CDR2 LQKENI. The length of the CDR3 is 14 residues. V lost 4 bases and J lost 5; bases outside the gene matches: 8. CDR3 region: CASSRHRGPHEQYF. CDR3 nucleotide sequence: TGTGCCAGCTCACGTCACAGGGGCCCCCACGAGCAGTACTTC.

The chain couples TRBV19 to TRBJ2-4, with 8 positions matching TRBD2. Per germline, CDR1 LNHDA and CDR2 SQIVND (reference sequence). The CDR3 runs to 16 residues. The trim removed 0 bases at V and 5 bases at J, leaving 6 bases unmatched. The CDR3 here is CASSIDLAGNQNIQYF. CDR3 DNA sequence: TGTGCCAGTAGTATAGATTTAGCGGGAAACCAAAACATTCAGTACTTC. The variable domain in full, completed from reference TRBV19 and TRBJ2-4, reads DGGITQSPKYLFRKEGQNVTLSCEQNLNHDAMYWYRQDPGQGLRLIYYSQIVNDFQKGDIAEGYSVSREKKESFPLTVTSAQKNPTAFYLCASSIDLAGNQNIQYFGAGTRLSVL.

The chain joins TRBV2 to TRBJ2-5, with 10 bases lining up with TRBD2. This CDR3 comprises 14 residues. CDR1 SNHLY and CDR2 FYNNEI come from the germline V gene. The J segment lost 6 bases and the V segment lost 2 bases, leaving 3 bases of the junction unmatched. The CDR3 spells CASSELAGEQTQYF. CDR3 bases: TGTGCCAGCAGTGAACTAGCGGGAGAACAGACCCAGTACTTC.

In the case of this clone: One end of the junction fails to match germline, which may point to a read error. The CDR3 DNA is TGTGCCAGCAGCAAGACCGGGACAGGGACCTACGAGCAGTATTTC. Protein product: CASSKTGTGTYEQYF. The V gene is TRBV9, the J gene TRBJ2-7, with 9 bases lining up with TRBD1. The CDR3 covers 15 residues. Per the germline V gene, CDR1 is SGDLS and CDR2 is YYNGEE.

The chain is built from TRBV7-7 and TRBJ2-3, with 7 positions matching TRBD2. The germline V gene encodes CDR1 SSHAT and CDR2 FNYEAQ (reference sequence). This CDR3 is 16 amino acids long. V lost 0 bases to trimming and J lost 4 bases; unmatched junction nucleotides: 7. CDR3 DNA: TGTGCCAGCAGCTTAGCGTTGGGGGGAGGGCCAGATACGCAGTATTTT. Translated, it gives CASSLALGGGPDTQYF.

The chain has TRBV2 and TRBJ2-7, with D tentatively TRBD1 (5 bases). The CDR3 totals 15 residues. Germline CDR1 is SNHLY and CDR2 is FYNNEI. Trimming left V 5 bases short and J 4 bases short, with 18 bases between. The CDR3 DNA follows: TGTGCCAGCAGTCAGGCCAGACAGCGCCCTTACGAGCAGTACTTC. Encoded protein: CASSQARQRPYEQYF. The full variable domain, in which reference TRBV2 and TRBJ2-7 provide the parts outside the CDR3, is EPEVTQTPSHQVTQMGQEVILRCVPISNHLYFYWYRQILGQKVEFLVSFYNNEISEKSEIFDDQFSVERPDGSNFTLKIRSTKLEDSAMYFCASSQARQRPYEQYFGPGTRLTVT.

This clone was recorded at least ten times. The chain is built from TRBV27 and TRBJ2-1, with 12 positions matching TRBD2. This CDR3 is 13 amino acids long. The germline gives CDR1 MNHEY, CDR2 SMNVEV (reference sequence). V lost 4 bases and J lost 9; bases outside the gene matches: 1. The CDR3 loop is CASSWGLAGEQFF. DNA of the CDR3: TGTGCCAGCAGTTGGGGACTAGCGGGTGAGCAGTTCTTC.

This clone counts as large. The chain combines TRBV25-1 with TRBJ2-7; D unclear. The CDR3 has 13 residues. Germline CDR1 MGHDK, CDR2 SYGVNS. The V gene lost 7 bases and the J gene lost 2 bases, with 12 bases spanning the gap. The CDR3 protein is CASIGHDPYEQYF. The CDR3 nucleotides are TGTGCCAGCATCGGGCACGACCCCTACGAGCAGTACTTC.

This clone was found once. The chain couples TRBV25-1 to TRBJ1-4, with a tentative D call TRBD1 (6 bases). The CDR3 consists of 17 residues. Trimming removed 0 bases at V and 5 bases at J, with 16 bases between. Germline CDR1 reads MGHDK; CDR2 reads SYGVNS. The CDR3 DNA is TGTGCCAGCAGTGAATACCGCGAGGGGAGGGGGAATGAAAAACTGTTTTTT. The encoded protein is CASSEYREGRGNEKLFF.

The sample holds one count of this clone. The gene calls are TRBV5-1 and TRBJ2-3; no firm D call. Trimming pared 0 bases from V and 0 bases from J, leaving 5 bases between. The length of the CDR3 is 14 residues. In germline, CDR1 is SGHRS, CDR2 YFSETQ. CDR3 DNA sequence: TGCGCCAGCAGCTTGGGGCCTAGCACAGATACGCAGTATTTT. Encoded protein: CASSLGPSTDTQYF.

This rearrangement joins TRBV19 to TRBJ2-5, with D possibly being TRBD1 (6 bases). The germline V gene encodes CDR1 LNHDA and CDR2 SQIVND (reference sequence). Trimming pared 4 bases from V and 4 bases from J, leaving 22 bases between. CDR3 size: 17 residues. The CDR3 coding sequence is TGTGCCAGTAGTACTGGCCGGGACACCTTACTCCCAGAGACCCAGTACTTC. Translated: CASSTGRDTLLPETQYF.

This clone was counted once. This rearrangement joins TRBV6-5 to TRBJ2-7; D may be TRBD1 (5 bases). The CDR3 consists of 14 residues. The V gene lost 4 bases and the J gene lost 2 bases, with 12 bases spanning the gap. Per the germline V gene, CDR1 is MNHEY and CDR2 is SVGAGI. CDR3 sequence: CASSLSRDPYEQYF. CDR3 DNA sequence: TGTGCCAGCAGTTTGTCCAGGGATCCCTACGAGCAGTACTTC.

CDR3 bases: TGTGCCAGCAGCGATAGCTGCCGACAGGGGGAAAACTACACCTTC. Protein product: CASSDSCRQGENYTF. This chain links TRBV7-9 with TRBJ1-2; 9 positions match TRBD1. Germline CDR1 and CDR2: SEHNR and FQNEAQ (reference sequence). Trimming cost V 5 bases and J 10 bases; bases outside gene matches: 14. This CDR3 comprises 15 residues.

This clone occurred a few times. The J gene is TRBJ2-7, the V gene TRBV2, with TRBD1 matching over 8 bases. The CDR3 runs to 16 residues. V lost 6 bases to trimming and J lost 0 bases; unmatched junction nucleotides: 10. Germline-derived CDR1 and CDR2 are SNHLY and FYNNEI. The CDR3 bases are TGTGCCAGCAGAATCCCAGGGGGCGGCCACTCCTACGAGCAGTACTTC. This codes for CASRIPGGGHSYEQYF.